Below are 17 T cell receptor beta chains sequenced from a single sample in a study of OX40 agonist ivuxolimab in advanced cancers. The repertoire was sequenced with immunoSEQ multiplex PCR; TCRdb's copy has only in-frame clones and lacks some. The sample lists approximately 74,000 clones; roughly 85% were seen once. Specimen: CD4+ or CD8+ T cells sorted from blood, collected in a trial of the OX40 agonist ivuxolimab. The receptors shown here come from an adult with an advanced solid tumor such as melanoma, head and neck, liver or kidney cancer.

V is TRBV7-3 and J is TRBJ2-7; TRBD1 agrees at 9 bases. Per the germline V gene, CDR1 is SGHTA and CDR2 is FQGTGA. V lost 5 bases, J lost 1 base, and 6 bases stayed unmatched. This CDR3 contains 15 residues. The CDR3 DNA sequence: TGTGCCAGCAGCCCAGGACAGGGGCGGTCCTACGAGCAGTACTTC. It yields the protein CASSPGQGRSYEQYF.

The CDR3 spells CASSSSAGVGSPLHF. CDR3 nucleotide sequence: TGTGCCAGCAGCTCCAGTGCGGGGGTTGGGTCACCCCTCCACTTT. V is TRBV7-9 and J is TRBJ1-6, with D possibly TRBD1 on 5 matching bases. CDR1 is SEHNR, CDR2 FQNEAQ, per germline (reference sequence). The V and J ends lost 4 bases and 10 bases respectively, with 17 bases between them. The CDR3 consists of 15 residues.

Here the CDR3 DNA reads TGTGCCAGCAGCACCCGACTAGCGGGGCCATCAGATACGCAGTATTTT. This gives the protein CASSTRLAGPSDTQYF. The chain uses TRBV5-4 and TRBJ2-3; 11 nucleotides align to TRBD2. The germline gives CDR1 SGHNT, CDR2 YYREEE (reference sequence). The CDR3 runs 16 residues. V lost 4 bases to trimming and J lost 4 bases; unmatched junction nucleotides: 8.

V is TRBV7-2 and J is TRBJ1-1, with unresolved D. Germline-derived CDR1 and CDR2 are SGHTA and FQGNSA. There are 15 residues in the CDR3. The V end was cut by 5 bases, the J end by 0 bases, with 13 bases between. The CDR3 DNA reads as TGTGCCAGCAGCACTCGGAACACGATGAACACTGAAGCTTTCTTT. Translated, it gives CASSTRNTMNTEAFF.

V gene TRBV28 combines with J gene TRBJ1-6; D is undetermined. The CDR3 totals 14 residues. The V end lost 8 bases, the J end lost 11 bases, and 19 bases lay between the germline ends. Germline V CDR1 and CDR2: MDHEN, SYDVKM. CDR3 in DNA: TGTGCCAGCGATTCGTCCTTCGGGTTCGCACCCCTCCACTTT. Its protein product is CASDSSFGFAPLHF.

The V and J genes are TRBV4-1 and TRBJ2-7; 10 bases fit TRBD2. Germline loops: CDR1 MGHRA, CDR2 YSYEKL. Trimming cost V 4 bases and J 1 base; bases outside gene matches: 4. The CDR3 totals 15 residues. The CDR3: CASSPPSGRSYEQYF. In DNA, the CDR3 is TGCGCCAGCAGCCCCCCTAGCGGGAGATCCTACGAGCAGTACTTC.

This clone has only one observation. V and J are TRBV7-9 and TRBJ1-1; a weak D match, TRBD1 (5 bases). V lost 1 base and J lost 10, with 19 bases in between. Germline-derived CDR1 and CDR2 are SEHNR and FQNEAQ (reference sequence). This CDR3 contains 15 residues. The CDR3 spells CASSLGGGEARGAFF. For the CDR3, the DNA is TGTGCCAGCAGCTTAGGGGGCGGGGAGGCCCGGGGAGCTTTCTTT.

This rearrangement joins TRBV28 to TRBJ1-2, with no clear D. The CDR3 spans 12 residues. Per germline, CDR1 MDHEN and CDR2 SYDVKM. The V gene lost 2 bases and the J gene lost 4 bases, with 5 bases spanning the gap. CDR3 in DNA: TGTGCCAGCAGTTTAACGGCCTATGGCTACACCTTC. As protein: CASSLTAYGYTF.

This clone was picked up a small number of times. V usage is TRBV9 and J usage is TRBJ1-3; 10 nucleotides line up with TRBD1. CDR1 SGDLS and CDR2 YYNGEE come from the germline V gene. The V and J ends lost 3 bases and 2 bases, in that order; junction bases with no gene match: 2. CDR3 size: 15 residues. The CDR3 is CASSAGQGAGNTIYF. CDR3 coding DNA: TGTGCCAGCAGCGCAGGACAGGGGGCTGGAAACACCATATATTTT.

V usage is TRBV30 and J usage is TRBJ2-5; D is possibly TRBD2 (5 bases). Per germline, CDR1 GTSNPN and CDR2 SVGIG (reference sequence). V was pared by 5 bases and J by 5 bases, with 9 bases between. The CDR3 has 11 residues. CDR3 sequence reads: CAWARGETQYF. CDR3 nucleotides: TGTGCCTGGGCGAGAGGGGAGACCCAGTACTTC.

J is TRBJ2-3 and V is TRBV18; D remains unclear. The CDR3 runs to 14 residues. The germline V and J ends were trimmed by 4 bases and 2 bases, with 10 bases remaining between them. CDR1 is KGHSH and CDR2 is LQKENI in the germline V gene. The CDR3 reads CASSRLPNTDTQYF. CDR3 nucleotides: TGTGCCAGCTCACGATTACCCAACACAGATACGCAGTATTTT.

This clone was counted once. The chain combines TRBV7-2 with TRBJ2-7, with no clear D. The CDR3 length is 13 residues. Between the trimmed V and J ends, which lost 6 bases and 2 bases, there was a span of 11 bases. CDR1 SGHTA and CDR2 FQGNSA come from the germline V gene. CDR3 coding DNA: TGTGCCAGCAGGCCCCGGCAGGCCTACGAGCAGTACTTC. Translated: CASRPRQAYEQYF.

The V call is TRBV21-1, the J call TRBJ1-5; TRBD1 was called by the table and not checked on the DNA. TRBV21-1 is assigned pseudogene status. This CDR3 has 17 residues. The CDR3 here is CASSKGGYHSSNQPQHF. CDR3 sequence (DNA): TGTGCCAGCAGCAAAGGGGGCTACCATTCTAGCAATCAGCCCCAGCATTTT.

The chain joins TRBV15 to TRBJ1-3; D is ambiguous. The CDR3 sequence is 15 residues long. CDR1 and CDR2 from the germline V gene are LNHNV and YYDKDF (reference sequence). Deletions cut 5 bases from V and 0 bases from J, with 11 bases between. CDR3 in amino acids: CATSSRVSSGNTIYF. The CDR3, as DNA: TGTGCCACCAGCTCCCGGGTCAGCTCTGGAAACACCATATATTTT. Full variable domain (rest looked up from reference TRBV15 and TRBJ1-3): DAMVIQNPRYQVTQFGKPVTLSCSQTLNHNVMYWYQQKSSQAPKLLFHYYDKDFNNEADTPDNFQSRRPNTSFCFLDIRSPGLGDTAMYLCATSSRVSSGNTIYFGEGSWLTVV.

This clone has only one observation. The gene calls are TRBV28 and TRBJ1-1; no reliable D call. CDR1 is MDHEN, CDR2 SYDVKM, per germline. Trimming took off 7 bases at V and 3 bases at J, with 9 bases between the two ends. This CDR3 region has 12 residues. Written as DNA, the CDR3 is TGTGCCAGCAAACCTGGACACACTGAAGCTTTCTTT. Amino acids: CASKPGHTEAFF.

This chain connects TRBV7-8 to TRBJ1-2; TRBD1 might be the D (5 bases). CDR1 is SGHVS, CDR2 FQNEAQ, per germline. V lost 1 base, J lost 1 base, and 10 bases lay in between. CDR3 length equals 15 residues. The CDR3 region has the DNA TGTGCCAGCAGCTTAGAGTTGGGACTTAACTATGGCTACACCTTC. Its protein product is CASSLELGLNYGYTF.

The chain joins TRBV5-6 to TRBJ2-1, with 9 bases identical to TRBD2. The V segment lost 3 bases and the J segment 9 bases; nucleotides outside the gene matches: 10. The CDR3 totals 15 residues. Germline V lookup: CDR1 SGHDT, CDR2 YYEEEE. The DNA of the CDR3 is TGTGCCAGCAGCTCCTGGGTAGCGGGAGTGGGTGAGCAGTTCTTC. It encodes CASSSWVAGVGEQFF.